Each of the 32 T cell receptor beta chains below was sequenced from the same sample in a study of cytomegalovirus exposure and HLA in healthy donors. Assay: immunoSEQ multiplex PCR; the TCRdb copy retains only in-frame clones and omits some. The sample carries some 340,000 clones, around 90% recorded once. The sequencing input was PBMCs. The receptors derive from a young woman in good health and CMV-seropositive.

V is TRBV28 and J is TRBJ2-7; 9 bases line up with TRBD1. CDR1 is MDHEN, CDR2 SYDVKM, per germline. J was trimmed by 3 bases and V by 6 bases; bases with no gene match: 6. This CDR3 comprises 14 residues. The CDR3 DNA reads TGTGCCAGCAGGCCGGGACAGGGAATCTACGAGCAGTACTTC. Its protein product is CASRPGQGIYEQYF.

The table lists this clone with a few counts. The DNA of the CDR3 is TGTGCCAGCAGCTTAGGGGCGGCTTATAGCAATCAGCCCCAGCATTTT. Protein: CASSLGAAYSNQPQHF. The V gene is TRBV7-6, the J gene TRBJ1-5; D not resolved. The germline V gene has CDR1 SGHVS and CDR2 FNYEAQ. The length of the CDR3 is 16 residues. V was cut by 1 base and J by 0 bases, with 10 bases left in between.

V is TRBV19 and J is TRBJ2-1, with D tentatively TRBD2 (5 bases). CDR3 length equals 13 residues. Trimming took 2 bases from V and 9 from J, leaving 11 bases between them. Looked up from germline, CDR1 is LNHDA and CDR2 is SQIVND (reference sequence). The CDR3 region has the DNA TGTGCCAGTAGTATAACCTTCCGGGGTGAGCAGTTCTTC. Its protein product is CASSITFRGEQFF.

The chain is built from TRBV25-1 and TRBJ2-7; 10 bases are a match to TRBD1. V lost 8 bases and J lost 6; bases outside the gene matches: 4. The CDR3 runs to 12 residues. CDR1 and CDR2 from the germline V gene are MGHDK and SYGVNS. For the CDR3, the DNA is TGTGCCAGCGTGGACAGGGGGGGCGAGCAGTACTTC. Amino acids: CASVDRGGEQYF.

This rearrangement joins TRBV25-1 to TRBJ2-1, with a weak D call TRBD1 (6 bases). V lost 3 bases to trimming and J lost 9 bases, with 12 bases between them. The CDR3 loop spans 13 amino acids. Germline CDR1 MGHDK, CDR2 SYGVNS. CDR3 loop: CASSDRGAGEQFF. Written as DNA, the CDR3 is TGTGCCAGCAGTGACAGGGGCGCGGGTGAGCAGTTCTTC.

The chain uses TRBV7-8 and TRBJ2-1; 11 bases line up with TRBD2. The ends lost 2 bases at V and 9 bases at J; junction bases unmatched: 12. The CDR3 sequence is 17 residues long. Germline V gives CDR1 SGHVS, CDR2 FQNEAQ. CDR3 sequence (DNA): TGTGCCAGCAGCTTACTCGTCCCGACTAGCGGGATGGGTGAGCAGTTCTTC. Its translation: CASSLLVPTSGMGEQFF.

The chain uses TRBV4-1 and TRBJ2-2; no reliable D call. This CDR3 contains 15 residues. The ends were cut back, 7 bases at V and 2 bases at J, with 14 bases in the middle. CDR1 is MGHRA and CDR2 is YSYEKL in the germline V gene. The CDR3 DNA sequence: TGCGCCAGCACGGTGCTAGGATTCAACACCGGGGAGCTGTTTTTT. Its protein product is CASTVLGFNTGELFF.

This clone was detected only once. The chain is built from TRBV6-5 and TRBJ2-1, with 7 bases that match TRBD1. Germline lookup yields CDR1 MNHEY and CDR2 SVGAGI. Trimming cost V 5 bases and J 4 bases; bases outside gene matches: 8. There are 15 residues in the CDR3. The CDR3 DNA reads TGTGCCAGCAGTCAGGGACAGAGTGGATACAATGAGCAGTTCTTC. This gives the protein CASSQGQSGYNEQFF.

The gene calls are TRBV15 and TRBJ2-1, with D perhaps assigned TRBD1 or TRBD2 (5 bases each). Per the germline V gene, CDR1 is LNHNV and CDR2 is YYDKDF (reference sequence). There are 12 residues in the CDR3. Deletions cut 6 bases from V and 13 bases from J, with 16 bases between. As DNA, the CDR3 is TGTGCCACCAGTTCGAACCGGGGACCTCAGTTCTTC. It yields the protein CATSSNRGPQFF.

CDR3 bases: TGTGCCAGCAGCCGGGACCGAGGCCACACTGAAGCTTTCTTT. Protein: CASSRDRGHTEAFF. The V and J genes are TRBV6-5 and TRBJ1-1; D is possibly TRBD1 (5 bases). Germline CDR1 MNHEY, CDR2 SVGAGI. The CDR3 has 14 amino acids. The V and J ends lost 6 bases and 3 bases respectively, with 14 bases between them.

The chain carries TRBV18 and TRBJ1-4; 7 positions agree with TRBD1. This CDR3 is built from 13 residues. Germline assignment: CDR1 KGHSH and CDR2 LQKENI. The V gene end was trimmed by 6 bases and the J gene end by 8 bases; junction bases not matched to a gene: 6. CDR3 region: CASSRGQTEKLFF. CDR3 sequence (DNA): TGTGCCAGCTCGCGGGGACAGACGGAAAAACTGTTTTTT.

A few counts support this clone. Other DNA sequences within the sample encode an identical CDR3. In DNA form, the CDR3 reads TGTGCCAGCAGCGGGACAGTCTATGGCTACACCTTC. This sequence encodes CASSGTVYGYTF. V is TRBV9 and J is TRBJ1-2; D is possibly TRBD1 (6 bases). The germline gives CDR1 SGDLS, CDR2 YYNGEE. The CDR3 has 12 residues. V lost 3 bases to trimming and J lost 4 bases, with 7 bases between them.

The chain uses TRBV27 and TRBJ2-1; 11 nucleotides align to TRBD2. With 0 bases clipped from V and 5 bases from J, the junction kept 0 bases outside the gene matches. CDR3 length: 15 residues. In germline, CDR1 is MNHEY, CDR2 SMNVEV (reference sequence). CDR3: CASSLSGLADNEQFF. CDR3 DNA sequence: TGTGCCAGCAGTTTATCGGGACTAGCGGACAATGAGCAGTTCTTC.

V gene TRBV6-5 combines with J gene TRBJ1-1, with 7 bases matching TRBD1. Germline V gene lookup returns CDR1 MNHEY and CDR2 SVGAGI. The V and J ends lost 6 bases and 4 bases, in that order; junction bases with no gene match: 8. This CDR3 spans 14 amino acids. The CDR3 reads CASRASQGGTEAFF. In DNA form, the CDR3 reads TGTGCCAGCAGAGCATCTCAGGGGGGCACTGAAGCTTTCTTT.

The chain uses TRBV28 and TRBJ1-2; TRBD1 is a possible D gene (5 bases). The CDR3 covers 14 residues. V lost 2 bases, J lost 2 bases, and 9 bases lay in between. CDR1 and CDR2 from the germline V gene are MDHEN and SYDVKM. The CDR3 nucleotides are TGTGCCAGCAGTTTACAGGGAAGGAACTATGGCTACACCTTC. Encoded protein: CASSLQGRNYGYTF.

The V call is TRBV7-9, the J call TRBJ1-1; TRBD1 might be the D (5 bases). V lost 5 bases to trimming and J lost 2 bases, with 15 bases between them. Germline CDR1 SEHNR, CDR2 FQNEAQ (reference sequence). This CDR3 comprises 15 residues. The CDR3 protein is CASSPDLGGNTEAFF. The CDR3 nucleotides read TGTGCCAGCAGCCCTGATCTTGGGGGTAACACTGAAGCTTTCTTT.

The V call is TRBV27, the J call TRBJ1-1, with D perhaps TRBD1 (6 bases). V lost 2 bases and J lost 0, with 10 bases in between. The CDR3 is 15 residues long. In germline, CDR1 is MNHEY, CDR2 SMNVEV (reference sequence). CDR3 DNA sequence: TGTGCCAGCAGTTTAAGGGGGACCTTGAACACTGAAGCTTTCTTT. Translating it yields CASSLRGTLNTEAFF.

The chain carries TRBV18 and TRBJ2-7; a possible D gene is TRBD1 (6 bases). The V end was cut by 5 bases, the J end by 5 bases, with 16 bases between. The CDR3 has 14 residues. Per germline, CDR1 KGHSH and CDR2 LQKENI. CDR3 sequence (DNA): TGTGCCAGCTCATCCACCCAGGGGTACAACGAGCAGTACTTC. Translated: CASSSTQGYNEQYF.

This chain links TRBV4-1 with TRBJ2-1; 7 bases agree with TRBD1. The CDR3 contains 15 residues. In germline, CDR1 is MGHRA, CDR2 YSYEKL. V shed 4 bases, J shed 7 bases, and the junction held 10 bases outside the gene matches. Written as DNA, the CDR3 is TGCGCCAGCAGCCCTCCAGGGGGAACTGAGAATGAGCAGTTCTTC. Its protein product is CASSPPGGTENEQFF.

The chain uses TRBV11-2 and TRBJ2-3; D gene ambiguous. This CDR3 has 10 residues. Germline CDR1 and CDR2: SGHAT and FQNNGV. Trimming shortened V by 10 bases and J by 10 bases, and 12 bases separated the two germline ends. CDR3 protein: CAIDNVAQYF. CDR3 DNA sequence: TGTGCCATCGACAATGTTGCGCAGTATTTT.

The CDR3 region is CASSQDQFAGVGNTIYF. In DNA, the CDR3 is TGTGCCAGCAGCCAAGATCAATTCGCAGGGGTCGGAAACACCATATATTTT. J is TRBJ1-3 and V is TRBV4-2; a possible D gene is TRBD1 (6 bases). This CDR3 comprises 17 residues. CDR1 is LGHNA, CDR2 YNFKEQ, per germline. Trimming removed 0 bases at V and 4 bases at J, with 16 bases between.

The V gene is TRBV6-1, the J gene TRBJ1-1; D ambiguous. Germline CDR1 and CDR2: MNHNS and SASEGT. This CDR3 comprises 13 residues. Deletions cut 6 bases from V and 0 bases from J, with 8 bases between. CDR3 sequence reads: CASRPEMNTEAFF. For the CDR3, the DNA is TGTGCCAGCAGGCCGGAGATGAACACTGAAGCTTTCTTT.

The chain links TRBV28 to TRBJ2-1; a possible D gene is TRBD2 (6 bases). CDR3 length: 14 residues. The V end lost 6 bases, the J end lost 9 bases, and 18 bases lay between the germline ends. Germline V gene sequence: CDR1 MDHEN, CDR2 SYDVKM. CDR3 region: CASRRETILGEQFF. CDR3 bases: TGTGCCAGCAGGCGGGAAACAATCCTTGGTGAGCAGTTCTTC.

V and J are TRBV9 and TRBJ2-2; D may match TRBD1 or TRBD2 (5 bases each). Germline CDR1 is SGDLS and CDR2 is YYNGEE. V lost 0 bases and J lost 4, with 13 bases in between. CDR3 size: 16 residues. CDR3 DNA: TGTGCCAGCAGCGTAGAAACGACAGCGGCCACCGGGGAGCTGTTTTTT. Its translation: CASSVETTAATGELFF.

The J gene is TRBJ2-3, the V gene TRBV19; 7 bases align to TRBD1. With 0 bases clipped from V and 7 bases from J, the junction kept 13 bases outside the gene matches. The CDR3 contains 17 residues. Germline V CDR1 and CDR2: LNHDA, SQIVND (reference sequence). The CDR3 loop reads CASSIDPRQGRAHTQYF. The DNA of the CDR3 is TGTGCCAGTAGTATAGACCCGCGACAGGGCCGTGCTCATACGCAGTATTTT.

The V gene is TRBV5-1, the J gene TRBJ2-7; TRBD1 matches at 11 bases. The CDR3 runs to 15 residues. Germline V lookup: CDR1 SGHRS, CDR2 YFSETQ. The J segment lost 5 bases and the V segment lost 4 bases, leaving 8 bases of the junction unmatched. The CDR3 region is CASSLRDRGFHEQYF. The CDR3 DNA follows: TGCGCCAGCAGCCTCCGGGACAGGGGGTTCCACGAGCAGTACTTC.

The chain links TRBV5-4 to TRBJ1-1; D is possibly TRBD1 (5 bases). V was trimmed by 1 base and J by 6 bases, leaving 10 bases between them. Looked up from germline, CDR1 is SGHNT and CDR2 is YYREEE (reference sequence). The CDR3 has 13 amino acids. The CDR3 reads CASSLWGVAEAFF. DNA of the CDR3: TGTGCCAGCAGCTTGTGGGGGGTGGCTGAAGCTTTCTTT.

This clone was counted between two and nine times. The CDR3 sequence: CASSAGLASSSYEQYF. In nucleotides, the CDR3 is TGTGCCAGCAGCGCGGGACTAGCGTCCAGCTCCTACGAGCAGTACTTC. The rearrangement uses TRBV5-4 and TRBJ2-7; TRBD2 matches at 10 bases. Germline V lookup: CDR1 SGHNT, CDR2 YYREEE (reference sequence). Trimming cost V 4 bases and J 0 bases; bases outside gene matches: 7. The CDR3 spans 16 residues. Full variable domain (rest looked up from reference TRBV5-4 and TRBJ2-7): ETGVTQSPTHLIKTRGQQVTLRCSSQSGHNTVSWYQQALGQGPQFIFQYYREEENGRGNFPPRFSGLQFPNYSSELNVNALELDDSALYLCASSAGLASSSYEQYFGPGTRLTVT.

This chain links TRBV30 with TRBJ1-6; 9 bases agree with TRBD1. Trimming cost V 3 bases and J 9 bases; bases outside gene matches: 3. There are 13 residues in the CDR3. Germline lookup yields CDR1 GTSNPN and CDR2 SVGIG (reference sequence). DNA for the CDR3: TGTGCCTGGAGCCTGGACAGGGGTTCACCCCTCCACTTT. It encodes CAWSLDRGSPLHF.

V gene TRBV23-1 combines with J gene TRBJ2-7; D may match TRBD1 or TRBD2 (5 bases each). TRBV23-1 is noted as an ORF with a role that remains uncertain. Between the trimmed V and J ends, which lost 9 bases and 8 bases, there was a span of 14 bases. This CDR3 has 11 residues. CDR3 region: CASRRGTKQYF. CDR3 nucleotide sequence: TGCGCCAGTAGAAGAGGGACGAAGCAGTACTTC.

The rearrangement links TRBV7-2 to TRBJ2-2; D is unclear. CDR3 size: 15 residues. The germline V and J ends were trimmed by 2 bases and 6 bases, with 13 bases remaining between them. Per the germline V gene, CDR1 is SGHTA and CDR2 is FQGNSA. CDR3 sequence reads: CASSLRSAASGELFF. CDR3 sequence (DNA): TGTGCCAGCAGCTTAAGGTCGGCGGCCTCCGGGGAGCTGTTTTTT.

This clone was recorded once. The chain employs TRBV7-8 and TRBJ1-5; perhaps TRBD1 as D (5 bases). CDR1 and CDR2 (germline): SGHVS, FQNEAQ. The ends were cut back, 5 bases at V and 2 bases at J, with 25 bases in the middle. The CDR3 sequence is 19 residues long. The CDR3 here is CASSKDLGQRSWGNQPQHF. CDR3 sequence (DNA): TGTGCCAGCAGCAAAGATTTGGGGCAGCGGTCATGGGGCAATCAGCCCCAGCATTTT.